This entry concerns a single T cell receptor beta chain. The sample is drawn from a study of T cell changes during pregnancy in multiple sclerosis. Sequencing was performed with immunoSEQ multiplex PCR; in TCRdb, only in-frame clones are kept and a portion is missing. Of 70,000 or so clones in the sample, roughly 91% were seen once. Deletions cut 0 bases from V and 1 base from J, with 7 bases between. The CDR3 loop spans 16 amino acids. Germline V lookup: CDR1 LNHDA, CDR2 SQIVND (reference sequence). The source material was peripheral blood, sampled in the third trimester of pregnancy. The TCR sequence derives from a female donor in good health, enrolled as a control in a pregnancy study. The chain employs TRBV19 and TRBJ2-6, with D tentatively TRBD2 (6 bases). The CDR3 here is CASSIEEGSGANVLTF. The CDR3 DNA is TGTGCCAGTAGTATAGAGGAGGGGTCTGGGGCCAACGTCCTGACTTTC.